Below, 26 T cell receptor beta chains from the same sample are listed, as sequenced in a study of beta chain features in type 1 diabetes. Study outcomes and limitations: In every one of the four CD4+ subsets, TCRB CDR3s were moderately but significantly shorter in Type 1 diabetes patients.

Their antigens are not known. The study reverse transcribed the entire isolated RNA, so it sequenced expressed TCRB transcripts. Some clones are missing from TCRdb's copy, which holds only in-frame ones; the method was immunoSEQ multiplex PCR. The sample contains a few hundred thousand clones, around 22% of which appear only once. The sequenced sample was naive CD4+ T cells from blood. These TCRs come from a woman aged 30 to 39 with type 1 diabetes.

This clone was counted only a few times. J is TRBJ2-7 and V is TRBV7-3, with D maybe TRBD1 (6 bases). The V gene's germline CDR1 is SGHTA and CDR2 FQGTGA. The germline V and J ends were trimmed by 5 bases and 4 bases, with 12 bases remaining between them. The CDR3 has 13 amino acids. The CDR3 coding sequence is TGTGCCAGCAGCACGTCACAGGGATACGAGCAGTACTTC. Residues: CASSTSQGYEQYF.

The chain combines TRBV18 with TRBJ2-7; D is unresolved. Trimming took 1 base from V and 5 from J, leaving 9 bases between them. The CDR3 extends over 13 amino acids. CDR1 and CDR2 from the germline V gene are KGHSH and LQKENI. CDR3 sequence (DNA): TGTGCCAGCTCACCACGGGTAAGCGACGAGCAGTACTTC. Translated, it gives CASSPRVSDEQYF.

This clone has more than one count but fewer than ten. This rearrangement joins TRBV15 to TRBJ2-7; TRBD1 matches at 7 bases. The V gene end was trimmed by 0 bases and the J gene end by 2 bases; junction bases not matched to a gene: 4. The CDR3 contains 15 residues. The germline CDR1 and CDR2 sequences are LNHNV and YYDKDF (reference sequence). The CDR3 region is CATSREPQGAYEQYF. CDR3 coding DNA: TGTGCCACCAGCAGAGAACCCCAGGGGGCCTACGAGCAGTACTTC.

This clone was observed a handful of times. This rearrangement joins TRBV30 to TRBJ1-2; D is unclear. The germline CDR1 and CDR2 sequences are GTSNPN and SVGIG (reference sequence). V was clipped by 0 bases and J by 6 bases, with 11 bases between them. The CDR3 totals 13 residues. DNA for the CDR3: TGTGCCTGGAGTGTCACAAGGAGAAATGGCTACACCTTC. It codes for CAWSVTRRNGYTF. Together with reference TRBV30 and TRBJ1-2, the CDR3 gives the full variable domain: SQTIHQWPATLVQPVGSPLSLECTVEGTSNPNLYWYRQAAGRGLQLLFYSVGIGQISSEVPQNLSASRPQDRQFILSSKKLLLSDSGFYLCAWSVTRRNGYTFGSGTRLTVV.

In its sample, this clone was seen a few times. The chain is built from TRBV10-2 and TRBJ2-6, with D maybe TRBD1 (5 bases). Germline assignment: CDR1 WSHSY and CDR2 SAAADI. Trimming pared 3 bases from V and 4 bases from J, leaving 7 bases between. The CDR3 runs 14 residues. CDR3 DNA sequence: TGCGCCAGCAGTGACAGGGCCGGGGCCAACGTCCTGACTTTC. Its protein is CASSDRAGANVLTF.

V is TRBV5-1 and J is TRBJ1-2, with D uncertain. The CDR3 runs 15 residues. In germline, CDR1 is SGHRS, CDR2 YFSETQ. V was shortened by 0 bases and J by 1 base, with 10 bases between the two germline ends. The CDR3 protein is CASSLGGGFNYGYTF. The CDR3 bases are TGCGCCAGCAGCTTGGGAGGCGGTTTTAACTATGGCTACACCTTC. Full variable domain (outside the CDR3, taken from reference TRBV5-1 and TRBJ1-2): KAGVTQTPRYLIKTRGQQVTLSCSPISGHRSVSWYQQTPGQGLQFLFEYFSETQRNKGNFPGRFSGRQFSNSRSEMNVSTLELGDSALYLCASSLGGGFNYGYTFGSGTRLTVV.

The rearrangement joins TRBV13 to TRBJ2-3; D is ambiguous. The V gene lost 4 bases and the J gene lost 0 bases, with 8 bases spanning the gap. Germline V lookup: CDR1 PRHDT, CDR2 FYEKMQ (reference sequence). This CDR3 contains 14 residues. CDR3 nucleotide sequence: TGTGCCAGCAGCTCTACCTCTAGCACAGATACGCAGTATTTT. This codes for CASSSTSSTDTQYF.

On this clone itself: This same CDR3 is encoded by further DNA sequences in the sample. The CDR3 region is CSVAQGNTEAFF. The CDR3 bases are TGCAGCGTTGCACAGGGGAACACTGAAGCTTTCTTT. The rearrangement links TRBV29-1 to TRBJ1-1; maybe TRBD1 (6 bases). This CDR3 comprises 12 residues. V was shortened by 4 bases and J by 1 base, with 7 bases between the two germline ends. The germline CDR1 and CDR2 sequences are SQVTM and ANQGSEA.

The V call is TRBV30, the J call TRBJ2-7; unclear D gene. CDR1 GTSNPN and CDR2 SVGIG come from the germline V gene (reference sequence). This CDR3 is built from 14 residues. The V end was cut by 3 bases, the J end by 2 bases, with 14 bases between. The CDR3 DNA reads TGTGCCTGGAGGCCCCGGTGGGCCGCCTACGAGCAGTACTTC. It specifies CAWRPRWAAYEQYF.

The chain carries TRBV15 and TRBJ2-7; TRBD2 aligns across 7 bases. The germline V gene has CDR1 LNHNV and CDR2 YYDKDF (reference sequence). Trimming at V came to 2 bases and at J to 2 bases, leaving 6 bases not matched to a gene. This CDR3 is built from 15 residues. The CDR3 loop is CATSRKGTIPYEQYF. The CDR3 DNA follows: TGTGCCACCAGCAGAAAGGGGACTATCCCCTACGAGCAGTACTTC.

The rearrangement joins TRBV30 to TRBJ2-5, with 7 bases lining up with TRBD2. CDR1 is GTSNPN and CDR2 is SVGIG in the germline V gene (reference sequence). J gave up 7 bases and V 4 bases, and 18 bases lay outside the gene matches. The CDR3 has 16 amino acids. The DNA of the CDR3 is TGTGCCTGGAACAGCGGCGGGAGAGGGTCAACGGGGACCCAGTACTTC. This gives the protein CAWNSGGRGSTGTQYF.

The sample holds a few counts of this clone. The gene calls are TRBV30 and TRBJ1-1; 8 nucleotides match TRBD1. Germline V gene lookup returns CDR1 GTSNPN and CDR2 SVGIG (reference sequence). The junction had 7 bases not matched to a gene; V was cut back by 2 bases and J by 5 bases. There are 14 residues in the CDR3. The CDR3 is CAWSSGQGETEAFF. The CDR3 DNA follows: TGTGCCTGGAGTAGCGGACAGGGAGAGACTGAAGCTTTCTTT.

This clone was detected only a few times. The chain uses TRBV10-2 and TRBJ2-5; 9 bases line up with TRBD2. With V trimmed by 5 bases and J by 1 base, 2 bases remained unmatched. Germline assignment: CDR1 WSHSY and CDR2 SAAADI. The CDR3 sequence is 14 residues long. The CDR3, as DNA: TGCGCCAGCAGTCTGACTAGCGGCCAAGAGACCCAGTACTTC. Translation gives CASSLTSGQETQYF.

This clone has only a few counts. V gene TRBV9 combines with J gene TRBJ2-2; TRBD1 aligns across 7 bases. The CDR3 is made up of 15 amino acids. V lost 2 bases and J lost 6; bases outside the gene matches: 7. In germline, CDR1 is SGDLS, CDR2 YYNGEE. The DNA of the CDR3 is TGTGCCAGCAGCGTGACAGGGCCCAGCGCCGGGGAGCTGTTTTTT. The encoded protein is CASSVTGPSAGELFF.

This chain connects TRBV9 to TRBJ2-1, with D tentatively TRBD1 (6 bases). CDR3 size: 16 residues. Germline CDR1 reads SGDLS; CDR2 reads YYNGEE. V was cut by 1 base and J by 6 bases, with 17 bases left in between. Here the CDR3 reads CASSVQGHEPTNEQFF. DNA of the CDR3: TGTGCCAGCAGCGTACAGGGACACGAACCCACCAATGAGCAGTTCTTC.

This rearrangement joins TRBV29-1 to TRBJ2-7; 8 bases align to TRBD1. V gave up 4 bases and J gave up 0 bases; unmatched junction bases: 5. Germline assignment: CDR1 SQVTM and CDR2 ANQGSEA. The CDR3 consists of 14 residues. The CDR3 protein is CSVVGQAHSYEQYF. Here the CDR3 DNA reads TGCAGCGTTGTGGGACAGGCGCACTCCTACGAGCAGTACTTC.

There are a few counts of this clone. The chain recombines TRBV29-1 with TRBJ2-1; 9 bases are a match to TRBD1. The germline V gene has CDR1 SQVTM and CDR2 ANQGSEA. Trimming cost V 8 bases and J 3 bases; bases outside gene matches: 8. The CDR3 length is 14 residues. Here the CDR3 reads CSTSRQGVYNEQFF. Here the CDR3 DNA reads TGCAGCACCAGCCGACAGGGGGTCTACAATGAGCAGTTCTTC.

This rearrangement joins TRBV19 to TRBJ1-4; 7 positions match TRBD1. The CDR3 loop spans 17 amino acids. J was trimmed by 0 bases and V by 7 bases; bases with no gene match: 11. Germline-derived CDR1 and CDR2 are LNHDA and SQIVND (reference sequence). The CDR3 protein is CASKSPGQSATNEKLFF. The CDR3 nucleotides read TGTGCCAGTAAAAGTCCGGGACAGTCTGCAACTAATGAAAAACTGTTTTTT.

V gene TRBV19 combines with J gene TRBJ1-1; D is perhaps TRBD1 (5 bases). Germline assignment: CDR1 LNHDA and CDR2 SQIVND (reference sequence). Trimming took off 5 bases at V and 4 bases at J, with 14 bases between the two ends. This CDR3 contains 14 residues. The DNA for the CDR3 is TGTGCCAGTAGTCCTAACGGGGGAGGCACTGAAGCTTTCTTT. It translates to CASSPNGGGTEAFF.

The sample holds one count of this clone. The chain links TRBV7-8 to TRBJ2-6, with TRBD1 matching 9 bases. V lost 5 bases and J lost 4; bases outside the gene matches: 12. The CDR3 totals 18 residues. Looked up from germline, CDR1 is SGHVS and CDR2 is FQNEAQ. CDR3 coding DNA: TGTGCCAGCAGCCCTCGTACAGGGGGCGCGAGGGGGGCCAACGTCCTGACTTTC. It yields the protein CASSPRTGGARGANVLTF.

This clone was detected only a few times. V gene TRBV29-1 combines with J gene TRBJ2-1, with D possibly matching TRBD2 (5 bases). Germline assignment: CDR1 SQVTM and CDR2 ANQGSEA. CDR3 length: 14 residues. With 4 bases removed from V and 4 bases from J, the gap between germline ends came to 14 bases. The CDR3 DNA reads TGCAGCGTTGTATTCGGGGAAGTTTACAATGAGCAGTTCTTC. Residues: CSVVFGEVYNEQFF.

This clone was found a few times. V is TRBV19 and J is TRBJ2-5, with 7 bases matching TRBD2. The V gene's germline CDR1 is LNHDA and CDR2 SQIVND (reference sequence). This CDR3 has 14 amino acids. V lost 7 bases and J lost 3; bases outside the gene matches: 8. CDR3 region: CASKLRAGEETQYF. The CDR3 nucleotides are TGTGCCAGTAAACTGAGGGCGGGAGAAGAGACCCAGTACTTC.

This clone has a handful of counts. The genes are TRBV9 and TRBJ2-6, with TRBD2 matching 11 bases. The CDR3 is made up of 15 amino acids. After removal of 7 bases from V and 0 bases from J, the junction contained 0 bases not matched to a gene. Germline V gene lookup returns CDR1 SGDLS and CDR2 YYNGEE. The CDR3 DNA sequence: TGTGCCAGCGGGACTAGCGGCTCTGGGGCCAACGTCCTGACTTTC. Amino acid sequence: CASGTSGSGANVLTF.

This clone was seen just once. The chain combines TRBV5-6 with TRBJ2-3, with a tentative D call TRBD2 (6 bases). With 5 bases removed from V and 2 bases from J, the gap between germline ends came to 15 bases. Germline CDR1 SGHDT, CDR2 YYEEEE. This CDR3 comprises 15 residues. The CDR3 DNA sequence: TGTGCCAGCAGTCGGGGGACGGAATTCACAGATACGCAGTATTTT. Amino acids: CASSRGTEFTDTQYF.

This clone was seen once. The chain is built from TRBV19 and TRBJ2-6; D call uncertain. The CDR3 is 16 residues long. Germline V gives CDR1 LNHDA, CDR2 SQIVND (reference sequence). V was clipped by 5 bases and J by 4 bases, with 15 bases between them. CDR3 sequence: CASSPPLEAGANVLTF. The CDR3, as DNA: TGTGCCAGTAGTCCCCCTCTTGAGGCCGGGGCCAACGTCCTGACTTTC.

The CDR3 loop reads CASRVVFGELFF. The CDR3 nucleotides are TGTGCCAGCAGGGTAGTTTTCGGGGAGCTGTTTTTT. The gene calls are TRBV2 and TRBJ2-2; the D is unclear. Germline loops: CDR1 SNHLY, CDR2 FYNNEI. The V end lost 6 bases, the J end lost 7 bases, and 9 bases lay between the germline ends. This CDR3 comprises 12 residues.